Sequencing of this TCR beta chain was carried out in a study of CD8 T cells in ankylosing spondylitis. Study observations and caveats: There was reportedly significant enrichment of clones that were disease-linked in matched ankylosing spondylitis synovial fluid. Some motif variants had been reported before (in reactive arthritis synovial fluid and blood).

Germline-derived CDR1 and CDR2 are DFQATT and SNEGSKA (reference sequence). The germline V and J ends were trimmed by 3 bases and 2 bases, with 8 bases remaining between them. This CDR3 contains 12 residues. This clonotype was seen more than once but under ten times. Its target is not known. The authors made TCR beta libraries by quantitative 5'-RACE with molecular barcodes. One entry per CDR3 protein results from TCRdb running MiXCR on the 5' RACE reads. Of some 200,000 distinct CDR3 sequences detected, about 26% appear once; the ten largest clones hold more than 6.5%. The clonotype was recovered from a male donor with ankylosing spondylitis or in good health (not recorded which). This chain links TRBV20-1 with TRBJ2-7; D gene unclear. Sequences were obtained from blood, either unsorted or a sorted T cell fraction (not recorded which). The CDR3 region is CSASQPTYEQYF. Here the CDR3 DNA reads TGCAGTGCTAGCCAACCCACCTACGAGCAGTACTTC.